This T cell receptor (beta chain) was retrieved from a study of blood T cell repertoires in COVID-19 (dated by TCRdb to 2020 to 2021). Context from the whole study: Samples covering the acute and convalescent phases of COVID-19 were provided by collaborators in the United States, Italy and Spain. The prospective study material was composed of cDNA or gDNA derived from T cells, B-cell-depleted T cells, or PBMCs. The dataset comprised deeply sampled blood TCRbeta repertoires from subjects exposed to, actively infected with, or recovered from COVID-19. The repertoires were released in a freely available public database intended as a resource for research on the immune response to SARS-CoV-2. Samples were obtained from the ongoing ImmuneRACE study (first 160 participants) and from 1,254 subjects provided by 6 global collaborators. Sample metadata almost always included a de-identified subject ID, COVID-19 status, age in years and sex. Where available, HLA class I and class II types were obtained from metadata supplied by the sample provider rather than from assay-based typing.

TCRbeta CDR3 regions were amplified from genomic DNA by means of the immunoSEQ Assay, a bias-controlled multiplex PCR. On the authors' methods: Nucleated cell counts per sample were estimated from amplification of reference gene primers within the assay. To quantify the absolute abundance of each unique TCRbeta CDR3 rearrangement, sequence reads were collapsed and filtered. For each sample, productive Simpson clonality was calculated as the square root of Simpson's diversity index across productive rearrangements. This is the immuneACCESS table as TCRdb keeps it, with only in-frame sequences that have V and J called. A part of the clones is gone; compared with another copy, unresolved V genes explain less than half, and the rest is unexplained. The DNA gave D and trimming, while V, J and clone size come from that table. The sample includes 100,000 to 150,000 clones, with approximately 85% observed a single time. The top ten clonotypes cover about 18% of the sample.

Of note for this clone: The clone's antigen remains unknown. Per-base quality was not reported, and no clone a single base away is much larger than it.

The research as a whole found: Clinical and demographic metadata were provided uncurated, with the amount varying by source and participant.

At one collaborating source in Seattle, patients were enrolled during active infection and were followed longitudinally through the course of disease. The collaborating institutions used their own protocols to collect whole blood in K2EDTA tubes. For TCRbeta analysis, collaborator samples were shipped as frozen whole blood, as isolated PBMCs, or as DNA extracted from either sample type. Sequenced sample: peripheral blood. This TCR was sampled from a man in his thirties or forties with COVID-19, enrolled during active disease.

The CDR3 corresponds to CASSLDRDRGRDEQFF. The DNA sequence is TGTGCCAGCAGCTTAGACCGGGACAGGGGGAGGGATGAGCAGTTCTTC. Recombination linked TRBV7-9 to TRBJ2-1; 11 junctional bases match TRBD1. Via the germline V gene (reference sequence), CDR1 is SEHNR and CDR2 FQNEAQ. The CDR3 measures 16 amino acids from cysteine to phenylalanine. Only the CDR3 DNA is retained, 48 bases long and in frame from the first base. V is trimmed back by 1 base and J by 8 bases, and the junction contains 7 bases that no gene match accounts for.